This T cell receptor (beta chain) was sequenced for a study of blood T cell repertoires in COVID-19. Study-level information: Researchers got acute and convalescent COVID-19 samples from the United States, Italy and Spain. The analysed material was cDNA or gDNA that came from T cells, B-cell-depleted T cells, or PBMCs.

It was during active infection that Seattle patients were enrolled and then longitudinally followed. Per the original methods: Amplification of reference gene primers was used by the study to estimate nucleated cell counts. Method: immunoSEQ multiplex PCR; TCRdb's copy keeps in-frame clones and lacks some. For V, J and clone size, that table is used; D and trimming come from the DNA. Altogether around 40,000 clones are present, about 85% being singletons, with the ten largest covering under 5%. The sequenced sample was peripheral blood. The sequence came from a man aged 60 to 69 with COVID-19, enrolled during active disease.

The CDR3 DNA reads as TGTGCCAGCAGCAGGGGGACTAGCGGTAGCTCCTACAATGAGCAGTTCTTC. Amino acid sequence: CASSRGTSGSSYNEQFF. V gene TRBV5-4 combines with J gene TRBJ2-1, with 11 nucleotides matching TRBD2. J gave up 0 bases and V 4 bases, and 6 bases lay outside the gene matches. This CDR3 is built from 17 residues. The germline CDR1 and CDR2 sequences are SGHNT and YYREEE (reference sequence).